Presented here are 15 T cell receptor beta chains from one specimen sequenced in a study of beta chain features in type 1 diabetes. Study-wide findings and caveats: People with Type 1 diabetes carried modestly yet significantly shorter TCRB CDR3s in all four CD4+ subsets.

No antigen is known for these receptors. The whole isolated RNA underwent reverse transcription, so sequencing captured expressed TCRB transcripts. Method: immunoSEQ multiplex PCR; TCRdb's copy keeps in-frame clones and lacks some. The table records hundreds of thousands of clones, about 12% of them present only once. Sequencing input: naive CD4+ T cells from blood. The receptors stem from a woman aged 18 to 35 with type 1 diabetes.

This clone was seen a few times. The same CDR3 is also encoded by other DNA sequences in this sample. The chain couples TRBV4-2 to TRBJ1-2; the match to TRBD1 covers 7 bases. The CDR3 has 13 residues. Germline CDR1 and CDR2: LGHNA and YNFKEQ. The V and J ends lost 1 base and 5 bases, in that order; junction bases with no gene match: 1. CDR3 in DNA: TGTGCCAGCAGCCAAGGACAGGGTTATGGCTACACCTTC. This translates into CASSQGQGYGYTF.

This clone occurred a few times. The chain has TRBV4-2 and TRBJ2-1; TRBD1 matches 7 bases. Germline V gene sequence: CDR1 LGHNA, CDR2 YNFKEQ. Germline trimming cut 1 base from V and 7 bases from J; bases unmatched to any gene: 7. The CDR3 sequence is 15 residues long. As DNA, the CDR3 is TGTGCCAGCAGCCAAGCGGGACAGTGGGCGAATGAGCAGTTCTTC. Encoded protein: CASSQAGQWANEQFF.

Here the CDR3 DNA reads TGTGCCAGCAGTCCCACAGGGAGGGGCACTGAAGCTTTCTTT. Translating it yields CASSPTGRGTEAFF. The chain employs TRBV6-5 and TRBJ1-1, with TRBD1 as a possible D gene (6 bases). The length of the CDR3 is 14 residues. Per germline, CDR1 MNHEY and CDR2 SVGAGI. Trimming took off 5 bases at V and 4 bases at J, with 14 bases between the two ends.

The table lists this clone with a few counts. Here the CDR3 DNA reads TGTGCCAGCAGTCCGCTTAGCGGACATCGCACAGATACGCAGTATTTT. Translated: CASSPLSGHRTDTQYF. The chain couples TRBV28 to TRBJ2-3; D is possibly TRBD2 (6 bases). Looked up from germline, CDR1 is MDHEN and CDR2 is SYDVKM. Between the trimmed V and J ends, which lost 5 bases and 1 base, there was a span of 16 bases. The CDR3 totals 16 residues.

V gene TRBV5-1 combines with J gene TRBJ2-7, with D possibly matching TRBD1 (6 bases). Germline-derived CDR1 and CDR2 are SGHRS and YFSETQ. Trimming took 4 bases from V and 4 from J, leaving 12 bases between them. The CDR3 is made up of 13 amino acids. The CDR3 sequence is CASSTEQGYEQYF. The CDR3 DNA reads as TGCGCCAGCAGCACGGAGCAGGGGTACGAGCAGTACTTC. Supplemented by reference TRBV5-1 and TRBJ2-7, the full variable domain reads KAGVTQTPRYLIKTRGQQVTLSCSPISGHRSVSWYQQTPGQGLQFLFEYFSETQRNKGNFPGRFSGRQFSNSRSEMNVSTLELGDSALYLCASSTEQGYEQYFGPGTRLTVT.

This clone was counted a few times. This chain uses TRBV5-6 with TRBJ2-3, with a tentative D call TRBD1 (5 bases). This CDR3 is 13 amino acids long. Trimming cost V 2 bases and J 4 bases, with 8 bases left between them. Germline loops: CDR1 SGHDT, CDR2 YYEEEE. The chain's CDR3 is CASSLGVSDTQYF. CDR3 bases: TGTGCCAGCAGCTTAGGGGTATCAGATACGCAGTATTTT.

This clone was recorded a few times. CDR3 loop: CASSEAGRRQPQHF. CDR3 DNA: TGTGCCAGCAGTGAAGCCGGCAGGCGTCAGCCCCAGCATTTT. J is TRBJ1-5 and V is TRBV6-1; D not certain. V was clipped by 0 bases and J by 6 bases, with 9 bases between them. CDR1 and CDR2 (germline): MNHNS, SASEGT. The length of the CDR3 is 14 residues.

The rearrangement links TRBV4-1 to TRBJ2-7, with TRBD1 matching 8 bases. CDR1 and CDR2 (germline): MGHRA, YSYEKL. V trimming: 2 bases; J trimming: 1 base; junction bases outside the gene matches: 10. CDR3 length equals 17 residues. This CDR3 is CASSQPQGQANSYEQYF. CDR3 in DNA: TGCGCCAGCAGCCAACCCCAGGGACAGGCGAATTCCTACGAGCAGTACTTC.

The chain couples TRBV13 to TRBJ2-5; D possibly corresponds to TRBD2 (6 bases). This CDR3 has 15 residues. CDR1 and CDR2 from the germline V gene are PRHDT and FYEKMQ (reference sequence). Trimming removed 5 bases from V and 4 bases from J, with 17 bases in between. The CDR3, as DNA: TGTGCCAGCAGCCTCGGGTCACCCGGGGGAGAGACCCAGTACTTC. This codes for CASSLGSPGGETQYF.

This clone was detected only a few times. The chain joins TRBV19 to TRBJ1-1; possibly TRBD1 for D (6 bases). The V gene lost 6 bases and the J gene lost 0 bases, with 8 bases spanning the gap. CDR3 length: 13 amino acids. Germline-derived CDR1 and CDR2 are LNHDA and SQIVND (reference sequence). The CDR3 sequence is CASRQGMNTEAFF. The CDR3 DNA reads TGTGCCAGTAGACAGGGCATGAACACTGAAGCTTTCTTT.

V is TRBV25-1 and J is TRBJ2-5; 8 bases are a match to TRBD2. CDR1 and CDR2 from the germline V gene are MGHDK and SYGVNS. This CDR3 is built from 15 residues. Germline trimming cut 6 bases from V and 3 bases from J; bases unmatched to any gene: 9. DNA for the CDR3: TGTGCCAGCAGCAAACTAGCGGACGGAAAAGAGACCCAGTACTTC. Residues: CASSKLADGKETQYF.

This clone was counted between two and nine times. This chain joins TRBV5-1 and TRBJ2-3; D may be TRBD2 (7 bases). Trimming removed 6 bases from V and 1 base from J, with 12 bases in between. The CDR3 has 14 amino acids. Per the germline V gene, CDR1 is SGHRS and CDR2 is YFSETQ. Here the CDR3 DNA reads TGCGCCAGCACGGGGGGCGCAGGCACAGATACGCAGTATTTT. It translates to CASTGGAGTDTQYF.

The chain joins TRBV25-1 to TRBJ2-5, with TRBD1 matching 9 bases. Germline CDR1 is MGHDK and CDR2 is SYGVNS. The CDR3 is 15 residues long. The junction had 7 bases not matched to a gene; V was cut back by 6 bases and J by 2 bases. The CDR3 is CASSQTGQGQETQYF. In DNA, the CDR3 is TGTGCCAGCAGCCAGACGGGACAGGGTCAAGAGACCCAGTACTTC.

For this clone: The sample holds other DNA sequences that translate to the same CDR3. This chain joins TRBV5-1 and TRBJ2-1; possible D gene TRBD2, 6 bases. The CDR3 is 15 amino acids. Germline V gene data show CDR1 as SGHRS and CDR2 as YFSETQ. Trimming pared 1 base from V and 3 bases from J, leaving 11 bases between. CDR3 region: CASSLLGGGYNEQFF. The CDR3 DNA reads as TGCGCCAGCAGCTTGTTGGGAGGAGGCTACAATGAGCAGTTCTTC.

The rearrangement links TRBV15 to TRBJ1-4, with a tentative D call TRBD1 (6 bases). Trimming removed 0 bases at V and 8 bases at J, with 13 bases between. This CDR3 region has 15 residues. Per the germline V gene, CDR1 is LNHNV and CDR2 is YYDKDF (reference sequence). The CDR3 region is CATSRDLAGEEKLFF. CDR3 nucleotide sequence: TGTGCCACCAGCAGAGATCTCGCAGGGGAGGAAAAACTGTTTTTT. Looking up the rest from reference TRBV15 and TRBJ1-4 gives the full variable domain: DAMVIQNPRYQVTQFGKPVTLSCSQTLNHNVMYWYQQKSSQAPKLLFHYYDKDFNNEADTPDNFQSRRPNTSFCFLDIRSPGLGDTAMYLCATSRDLAGEEKLFFGSGTQLSVL.